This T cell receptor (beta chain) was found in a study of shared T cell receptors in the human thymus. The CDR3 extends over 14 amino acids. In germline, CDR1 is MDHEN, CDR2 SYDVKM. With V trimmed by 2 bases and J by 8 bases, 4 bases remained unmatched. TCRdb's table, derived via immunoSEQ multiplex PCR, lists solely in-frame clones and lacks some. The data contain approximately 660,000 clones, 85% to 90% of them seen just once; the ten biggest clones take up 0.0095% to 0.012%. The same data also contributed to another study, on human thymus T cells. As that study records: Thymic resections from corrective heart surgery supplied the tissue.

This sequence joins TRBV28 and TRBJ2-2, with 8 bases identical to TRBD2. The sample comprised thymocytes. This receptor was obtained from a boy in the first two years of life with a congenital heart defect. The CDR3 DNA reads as TGTGCCAGCAGTTTACCGGGACTAGAAGGGGAGCTGTTTTTT. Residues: CASSLPGLEGELFF.